The 6 T cell receptor beta chains reported below all come from one sample, sequenced in a study of blood T cell repertoires in COVID-19. The method was immunoSEQ multiplex PCR; TCRdb's version includes in-frame clones alone and lacks a portion of them. The sample has 130,000 or so clones, 85% to 90% seen once. Sample: peripheral blood. Source of these receptors: a woman aged 60-75 years with acute or convalescent COVID-19.

The J gene is TRBJ1-6, the V gene TRBV28; maybe TRBD1 (5 bases). The CDR3 consists of 12 residues. V lost 3 bases and J lost 15, with 12 bases in between. Per the germline V gene, CDR1 is MDHEN and CDR2 is SYDVKM. This CDR3 is CASSFDSRVLHF. DNA for the CDR3: TGTGCCAGCAGTTTTGACAGCCGGGTCCTCCACTTT.

V and J are TRBV5-1 and TRBJ2-3, with 8 bases lining up with TRBD1. The CDR3 contains 16 residues. Trimming took 2 bases from V and 1 from J; bases not matched to a gene: 6. CDR1 and CDR2 (germline): SGHRS, YFSETQ. DNA for the CDR3: TGCGCCAGCAGCTTAACCGGGACAGGTGGCACAGATACGCAGTATTTT. Translation gives CASSLTGTGGTDTQYF. The complete variable domain, with remaining parts taken from reference TRBV5-1 and TRBJ2-3, reads KAGVTQTPRYLIKTRGQQVTLSCSPISGHRSVSWYQQTPGQGLQFLFEYFSETQRNKGNFPGRFSGRQFSNSRSEMNVSTLELGDSALYLCASSLTGTGGTDTQYFGPGTRLTVL.

This rearrangement joins TRBV7-3 to TRBJ2-7; 9 nucleotides agree with TRBD2. This CDR3 comprises 17 residues. Germline V CDR1 and CDR2: SGHTA, FQGTGA. V dropped 3 bases and J dropped 4; count of bases not matched to a gene: 13. Written as DNA, the CDR3 is TGTGCCAGCAGCTTCTTTTCGCGGGAGGGTCAAAAATACGAGCAGTACTTC. This translates into CASSFFSREGQKYEQYF.

The chain employs TRBV4-2 and TRBJ1-6; D call uncertain. The CDR3 spans 15 residues. Trimming removed 1 base from V and 0 bases from J, with 4 bases in between. Germline CDR1 LGHNA, CDR2 YNFKEQ. The CDR3 bases are TGTGCCAGCAGCCAAGCGAGCTCCTATAATTCACCCCTCCACTTT. Protein product: CASSQASSYNSPLHF.

This chain uses TRBV27 with TRBJ2-1; D unresolved. In germline, CDR1 is MNHEY, CDR2 SMNVEV (reference sequence). V was pared by 6 bases and J by 7 bases, with 10 bases between. The CDR3 loop spans 12 amino acids. CDR3 in DNA: TGTGCCAGCAGCCCGGGTCTTAATGAGCAGTTCTTC. It codes for CASSPGLNEQFF.

V usage is TRBV13 and J usage is TRBJ1-5; D possibly corresponds to TRBD1 (6 bases). CDR1 PRHDT and CDR2 FYEKMQ come from the germline V gene (reference sequence). The CDR3 has 13 amino acids. V was pared by 5 bases and J by 4 bases, with 9 bases between. CDR3 sequence reads: CASSQTGNQPQHF. In DNA form, the CDR3 reads TGTGCCAGCAGCCAGACAGGAAATCAGCCCCAGCATTTT.